The 20 T cell receptor beta chains below were found in one sample sequenced in a study of graft-versus-host responses after intestinal transplantation. Sequencing used immunoSEQ multiplex PCR; TCRdb keeps in-frame clones, though not all of them. The top ten clones hold roughly 5% of a sample with several thousand clones, 89% of them seen once. The sample consisted of PBMCs, taken about 80 days after transplant. The source of these receptors is a human patient who received an intestinal transplant, so some T cells may come from the graft donor.

The chain couples TRBV7-8 to TRBJ2-3, with D possibly being TRBD2 (6 bases). CDR1 is SGHVS and CDR2 is FQNEAQ in the germline V gene. The V end lost 4 bases, the J end lost 2 bases, and 22 bases lay between the germline ends. The CDR3 has 18 residues. CDR3 nucleotides: TGTGCCAGCAGCTCACCAGCTGGGCGGTTAGCGGCCACAGATACGCAGTATTTT. Protein product: CASSSPAGRLAATDTQYF. Full variable domain (outside the CDR3, taken from reference TRBV7-8 and TRBJ2-3): GAGVSQSPRYKVAKRGQDVALRCDPISGHVSLFWYQQALGQGPEFLTYFQNEAQLDKSGLPSDRFFAERPEGSVSTLKIQRTQQEDSAVYLCASSSPAGRLAATDTQYFGPGTRLTVL.

The chain is built from TRBV9 and TRBJ2-5; 7 bases map to TRBD1. This CDR3 contains 14 residues. V lost 0 bases to trimming and J lost 3 bases; unmatched junction nucleotides: 2. Germline V gives CDR1 SGDLS, CDR2 YYNGEE. CDR3 bases: TGTGCCAGCAGCGTAGTCGGGACAGAAGAGACCCAGTACTTC. Its protein product is CASSVVGTEETQYF.

Only one count was recorded for this clone. The J gene is TRBJ2-1, the V gene TRBV5-4; D is unresolved. CDR3 length: 12 residues. CDR1 and CDR2 from the germline V gene are SGHNT and YYREEE (reference sequence). Trimming cost V 0 bases and J 8 bases, with 6 bases left between them. This CDR3 is CASSLAVDEQFF. The CDR3 nucleotides are TGTGCCAGCAGCTTGGCCGTCGATGAGCAGTTCTTC.

This chain connects TRBV19 to TRBJ1-2; TRBD1 matches at 8 bases. V lost 6 bases to trimming and J lost 5 bases; unmatched junction nucleotides: 5. The length of the CDR3 is 13 residues. Germline V gene sequence: CDR1 LNHDA, CDR2 SQIVND (reference sequence). CDR3 residues: CASSATGEYGYTF. The CDR3 DNA reads as TGTGCCAGTAGCGCGACAGGGGAGTATGGCTACACCTTC.

This clone has only a few counts. This rearrangement joins TRBV19 to TRBJ1-2; the match to TRBD1 covers 7 bases. The CDR3 is 15 amino acids. V shed 3 bases, J shed 3 bases, and the junction held 7 bases outside the gene matches. Germline loops: CDR1 LNHDA, CDR2 SQIVND (reference sequence). CDR3 DNA sequence: TGTGCCAGTAGTATTGGCAGGGGGTACCACTATGGCTACACCTTC. This translates into CASSIGRGYHYGYTF.

The chain employs TRBV5-1 and TRBJ2-1; TRBD2 aligns across 11 bases. The CDR3 spans 15 residues. Germline V gene lookup returns CDR1 SGHRS and CDR2 YFSETQ. V shed 4 bases and J 7 bases; nucleotides not matched to a gene: 7. CDR3 loop: CASSPSGRMGNEQFF. DNA for the CDR3: TGCGCCAGCAGCCCTAGCGGGAGGATGGGGAATGAGCAGTTCTTC.

J is TRBJ2-7 and V is TRBV5-1; 7 bases are shared with TRBD1. CDR1 and CDR2 from the germline V gene are SGHRS and YFSETQ. This CDR3 is 14 amino acids long. J was trimmed by 3 bases and V by 0 bases; bases with no gene match: 3. Written as DNA, the CDR3 is TGCGCCAGCAGCTTGGGGGACAGCTACTACGAGCAGTACTTC. Translated, it gives CASSLGDSYYEQYF.

The chain is built from TRBV2 and TRBJ2-5, with D perhaps matching TRBD1 or TRBD2 (5 bases each). Germline V gives CDR1 SNHLY, CDR2 FYNNEI. V was pared by 6 bases and J by 0 bases, with 17 bases between. This CDR3 comprises 16 residues. The CDR3 sequence: CASSYSWDGDQETQYF. As DNA, the CDR3 is TGTGCCAGCAGCTACTCTTGGGACGGAGACCAAGAGACCCAGTACTTC.

The gene calls are TRBV19 and TRBJ2-1; 9 bases match TRBD2. The CDR3 totals 15 residues. The V gene end was trimmed by 2 bases and the J gene end by 5 bases; junction bases not matched to a gene: 4. Germline V gene lookup returns CDR1 LNHDA and CDR2 SQIVND (reference sequence). The CDR3 loop is CASSILAGAHNEQFF. The CDR3 nucleotides read TGTGCCAGTAGTATATTAGCGGGGGCTCACAATGAGCAGTTCTTC.

The chain employs TRBV6-4 and TRBJ2-6, with a weak D call TRBD1 (6 bases). Germline CDR1 and CDR2: MRHNA and SNTAGT. The ends were cut back, 4 bases at V and 4 bases at J, with 11 bases in the middle. This CDR3 spans 15 amino acids. In nucleotides, the CDR3 is TGTGCCAGCAGTGTATCAGGGGTAGGGGCCAACGTCCTGACTTTC. This sequence encodes CASSVSGVGANVLTF.

This sequence joins TRBV19 and TRBJ1-4, with D possibly matching TRBD1 (6 bases). The CDR3 length is 13 residues. Looked up from germline, CDR1 is LNHDA and CDR2 is SQIVND (reference sequence). V shed 7 bases and J shed 7 bases, with 13 bases lying between them. Here the CDR3 reads CASKGGGGEKLFF. In nucleotides, the CDR3 is TGTGCCAGTAAGGGAGGGGGAGGTGAAAAACTGTTTTTT.

The chain couples TRBV15 to TRBJ1-1; D is perhaps TRBD1 (5 bases). Deletions cut 5 bases from V and 0 bases from J, with 16 bases between. The germline CDR1 and CDR2 sequences are LNHNV and YYDKDF (reference sequence). The CDR3 extends over 16 amino acids. CDR3 bases: TGTGCCACCAGCGGGGGTTTAAGAGGTATGAACACTGAAGCTTTCTTT. Its translation: CATSGGLRGMNTEAFF.

The chain combines TRBV6-6 with TRBJ1-5; D is unclear. This CDR3 has 15 residues. From germline, CDR1 is MNHNY and CDR2 SVGAGI (reference sequence). Trimming left V 0 bases short and J 4 bases short, with 10 bases between. The DNA of the CDR3 is TGTGCCAGCAGTTACTCGGGAGACGTTAATCAGCCCCAGCATTTT. Its translation: CASSYSGDVNQPQHF.

The rearrangement joins TRBV19 to TRBJ2-5; D gene uncertain. Trimming took off 5 bases at V and 5 bases at J, with 18 bases between the two ends. The CDR3 consists of 15 residues. Germline-derived CDR1 and CDR2 are LNHDA and SQIVND (reference sequence). CDR3 sequence: CASSRGESYLETQYF. CDR3 sequence (DNA): TGTGCCAGTAGTCGTGGGGAATCGTATCTGGAGACCCAGTACTTC.

The genes are TRBV10-1 and TRBJ1-1, with a tentative D call TRBD1 (5 bases). The CDR3 extends over 11 amino acids. Trimming stripped 6 bases from V and 3 bases from J, with 5 bases between. The V gene's germline CDR1 is WNHNN and CDR2 SYGVQD (reference sequence). The CDR3 loop is CASRQDTEAFF. Here the CDR3 DNA reads TGCGCCAGCAGACAGGACACTGAAGCTTTCTTT.

This clone has only one observation. The chain links TRBV29-1 to TRBJ2-7, with D tentatively TRBD2 (5 bases). The CDR3 contains 16 residues. Trimming removed 0 bases from V and 0 bases from J, with 15 bases in between. The germline V gene has CDR1 SQVTM and CDR2 ANQGSEA. DNA for the CDR3: TGCAGCGTTGAAGATCGGGATAGCCATAGCTCCTACGAGCAGTACTTC. It yields the protein CSVEDRDSHSSYEQYF.

CDR3 bases: TGCGCCAGCAGCCAAGACACTATGAGCGGCTACACCTTC. Amino acid sequence: CASSQDTMSGYTF. This chain connects TRBV4-1 to TRBJ1-2; D call uncertain. The germline gives CDR1 MGHRA, CDR2 YSYEKL. This CDR3 spans 13 amino acids. V gave up 0 bases and J gave up 8 bases, with 10 bases separating them.

The rearrangement uses TRBV6-1 and TRBJ1-6, with D unclear. Per germline, CDR1 MNHNS and CDR2 SASEGT. CDR3 size: 12 residues. V dropped 3 bases and J dropped 9 bases, with 6 bases sitting between them. The CDR3 DNA is TGTGCCAGCAGTGACCGGTCTTCACCCCTCCACTTT. Protein product: CASSDRSSPLHF.

The chain links TRBV28 to TRBJ2-3, with 15 bases matching TRBD2. Germline CDR1 is MDHEN and CDR2 is SYDVKM. V lost 5 bases and J lost 4; bases outside the gene matches: 10. The CDR3 consists of 18 residues. The CDR3 DNA reads TGTGCCAGCAGTCAAGGGACTAGCGGGAGGCCGAGACCAGATACGCAGTATTTT. It translates to CASSQGTSGRPRPDTQYF.

This clone was counted a few times. This rearrangement joins TRBV6-4 to TRBJ2-4; tentative D call: TRBD1 (6 bases). The germline CDR1 and CDR2 sequences are MRHNA and SNTAGT. The CDR3 runs to 13 residues. V was pared by 3 bases and J by 5 bases, with 8 bases between. In DNA form, the CDR3 reads TGTGCCAGCAGTGAGGGGGCGCAAAACATTCAGTACTTC. It translates to CASSEGAQNIQYF.